The T cell receptor beta chain under discussion was sequenced for a study of human versus mouse CDR3 diversity and MHC coevolution. General study results and limits: By iCHAO1, human TCR beta clonotypes numbered about 1.5 million, the most.

Here immunoSEQ multiplex PCR was the method, and the copy in TCRdb shows in-frame clones only, minus some. The data hold 45,000 to 75,000 clones, with around 94% observed a single time. The sample holds a few counts of this clone. The antigen is unknown. Germline loops: CDR1 SGHNT, CDR2 YENEEA. The CDR3 length is 12 residues. Material: naive CD4+ T cells from blood. The subset was: CD45RO-negative CD62L-positive naive CD4 T cells. The gene calls are TRBV11-3 and TRBJ2-5; a possible D gene is TRBD1 (5 bases). The tail of the sequence fits TRBJ2-7 better, so the J call may be wrong. This clonotype originated in a person in their 60s in good health. CDR3: CASSLQGSEQYF. In DNA, the CDR3 is TGTGCCAGCAGCTTACAGGGAAGCGAGCAGTACTTC.